This is a list of T cell receptor beta chains from one sample in a study of blood T cells in healthy people across ages. TCRdb re-called the 5' RACE reads with MiXCR, one entry per CDR3 protein. The sample shows 800,000 or so distinct CDR3 sequences, 25% of them seen only once. This sample also appeared in a second study, on T cells of mothers and their children.

The sample consisted of blood. Every receptor here comes from a boy younger than 18 in good health. Both conserved end residues are part of each CDR3. The D gene is left open where the match is weak. Size values are once, few and many counts, or a class for expanded clones, and some rows have none.

V gene: TRBV28
J gene: TRBJ2-7
clone size: NA
D gene: TRBD2
CDR3 protein: CASSPAGEGYEQYF
CDR3 DNA: TGTGCCAGCAGTCCAGCGGGAGAAGGTTACGAGCAGTACTTC

V gene: TRBV30
J gene: TRBJ2-7
clone size: NA
D gene: NA
CDR3 protein: CAWSTGSLVHEQYF
CDR3 DNA: TGTGCCTGGAGTACAGGGTCCCTAGTCCACGAGCAGTACTTC

V gene: TRBV3-1
J gene: TRBJ2-1
clone size: NA
D gene: TRBD2
CDR3 protein: CASSQLPGLDSGNEQFF
CDR3 DNA: TGTGCCAGCAGCCAATTGCCGGGACTAGATTCGGGCAATGAGCAGTTCTTC

V gene: TRBV29-1
J gene: TRBJ1-2
clone size: few
D gene: NA
CDR3 protein: CSVDLDGHYGYTF
CDR3 DNA: TGCAGCGTTGACCTCGACGGACACTATGGCTACACCTTC

V gene: TRBV28
J gene: TRBJ1-4
clone size: NA
D gene: NA
CDR3 protein: CASSLGPGAANEKLFF
CDR3 DNA: TGTGCCAGCAGTTTAGGGCCCGGGGCCGCTAATGAAAAACTGTTTTTT

V gene: TRBV29-1
J gene: TRBJ2-1
clone size: NA
D gene: TRBD1
CDR3 protein: CSAGQGYNEQFF
CDR3 DNA: TGCAGCGCAGGACAGGGGTACAATGAGCAGTTCTTC

V gene: TRBV20-1
J gene: TRBJ2-1
clone size: NA
D gene: TRBD2
CDR3 protein: CSPRTSGRANEQFF
CDR3 DNA: TGCAGTCCGAGGACTAGCGGGAGGGCCAATGAGCAGTTCTTC

V gene: TRBV6-5
J gene: TRBJ2-5
clone size: few
D gene: TRBD2
CDR3 protein: CASTPISGSETQYF
CDR3 DNA: TGTGCCAGCACCCCGATTAGCGGGAGTGAGACCCAGTACTTC

V gene: TRBV12-3/TRBV12-4
J gene: TRBJ2-5
clone size: few
D gene: NA
CDR3 protein: CASSLTLSGGGEETQYF
CDR3 DNA: TGTGCCAGCAGTTTAACTCTATCGGGGGGCGGGGAAGAGACCCAGTACTTC

V gene: TRBV6-6
J gene: TRBJ2-6
clone size: few
D gene: NA
CDR3 protein: CASSQQLSGANVLTF
CDR3 DNA: TGTGCCAGCAGCCAACAGCTCTCTGGGGCCAACGTCCTGACTTTC

V gene: TRBV6-5
J gene: TRBJ2-3
clone size: NA
D gene: TRBD2
CDR3 protein: CASSSIAGETDTQYF
CDR3 DNA: TGTGCCAGCAGTTCTATAGCGGGAGAGACAGATACGCAGTATTTT

V gene: TRBV12-3/TRBV12-4
J gene: TRBJ1-2
clone size: NA
D gene: NA
CDR3 protein: CASSPLPSPYGYTF
CDR3 DNA: TGTGCCAGCAGTCCCCTCCCCTCTCCCTATGGCTACACCTTC

V gene: TRBV9
J gene: TRBJ2-1
clone size: once
D gene: TRBD2
CDR3 protein: CASSAGTSGNNEQFF
CDR3 DNA: TGTGCCAGCAGCGCTGGGACTAGCGGGAACAATGAGCAGTTCTTC

V gene: TRBV3-1
J gene: TRBJ2-6
clone size: NA
D gene: NA
CDR3 protein: CASSQDPGTGTNVLTF
CDR3 DNA: TGTGCCAGCAGCCAAGATCCGGGTACTGGGACCAACGTCCTGACTTTC

V gene: TRBV29-1
J gene: TRBJ1-2
clone size: NA
D gene: NA
CDR3 protein: CSVGGYYGYTF
CDR3 DNA: TGCAGCGTCGGGGGATACTATGGCTACACCTTC

V gene: TRBV6-5
J gene: TRBJ1-1
clone size: NA
D gene: NA
CDR3 protein: CASRDLTGSTEAFF
CDR3 DNA: TGTGCCAGCAGAGATCTGACAGGCAGCACTGAAGCTTTCTTT

V gene: TRBV2
J gene: TRBJ2-2
clone size: few
D gene: TRBD1
CDR3 protein: CAGTGRNTGELFF
CDR3 DNA: TGTGCCGGGACAGGGAGAAACACCGGGGAGCTGTTTTTT

V gene: TRBV3-1
J gene: TRBJ2-1
clone size: NA
D gene: NA
CDR3 protein: CASSQERESWYNEQFF
CDR3 DNA: TGTGCCAGCAGCCAAGAACGGGAGTCTTGGTACAATGAGCAGTTCTTC

V gene: TRBV5-1
J gene: TRBJ2-1
clone size: NA
D gene: NA
CDR3 protein: CASSLQDSYNEQFF
CDR3 DNA: TGCGCCAGCAGCTTGCAAGACTCCTACAATGAGCAGTTCTTC

V gene: TRBV6-4
J gene: TRBJ2-3
clone size: few
D gene: TRBD2
CDR3 protein: CASSDGRGGNTDTQYF
CDR3 DNA: TGTGCCAGCAGTGACGGGCGGGGGGGAAACACAGATACGCAGTATTTT

V gene: TRBV6-1
J gene: TRBJ2-3
clone size: NA
D gene: TRBD2
CDR3 protein: CASSEQAGSGDTQYF
CDR3 DNA: TGTGCCAGCAGTGAGCAAGCGGGGTCGGGGGATACGCAGTATTTT

V gene: TRBV6-1
J gene: TRBJ2-1
clone size: few
D gene: NA
CDR3 protein: CASSEALGGDNEQFF
CDR3 DNA: TGTGCCAGCAGTGAAGCGCTTGGAGGCGACAATGAGCAGTTCTTC

V gene: TRBV20-1
J gene: TRBJ2-2
clone size: many
D gene: NA
CDR3 protein: CSARNVGLTGELFF
CDR3 DNA: TGCAGTGCTAGGAATGTTGGGTTGACCGGGGAGCTGTTTTTT

V gene: TRBV5-1
J gene: TRBJ2-1
clone size: NA
D gene: NA
CDR3 protein: CASSLQWDEQFF
CDR3 DNA: TGCGCCAGCAGCTTGCAATGGGATGAGCAGTTCTTC

V gene: TRBV20-1
J gene: TRBJ2-5
clone size: NA
D gene: TRBD1
CDR3 protein: CSSGTGSKETQYF
CDR3 DNA: TGCAGTTCAGGGACAGGGTCAAAGGAGACCCAGTACTTC

V gene: TRBV5-1
J gene: TRBJ2-7
clone size: NA
D gene: TRBD2
CDR3 protein: CASSPGAGSGEQYF
CDR3 DNA: TGCGCCAGCAGCCCGGGAGCGGGGTCGGGCGAGCAGTACTTC

V gene: TRBV12-3/TRBV12-4
J gene: TRBJ2-3
clone size: once
D gene: TRBD2
CDR3 protein: CASSSPEAGGGTDTQYF
CDR3 DNA: TGTGCCAGCAGTTCGCCCGAGGCGGGAGGGGGCACAGATACGCAGTATTTT

V gene: TRBV4-1
J gene: TRBJ2-2
clone size: few
D gene: NA
CDR3 protein: CASSQVYSRELFF
CDR3 DNA: TGCGCCAGCAGCCAAGTCTACAGTCGGGAGCTGTTTTTT

V gene: TRBV4-3
J gene: TRBJ2-7
clone size: few
D gene: NA
CDR3 protein: CASSQDRPGPKTSYEQYF
CDR3 DNA: TGCGCCAGCAGCCAAGACCGTCCGGGACCTAAAACCTCCTACGAGCAGTACTTC

V gene: TRBV11-2
J gene: TRBJ2-3
clone size: few
D gene: TRBD2
CDR3 protein: CASSNGGRKGVDTQYF
CDR3 DNA: TGTGCCAGCAGTAATGGCGGGAGGAAAGGGGTAGATACGCAGTATTTT

V gene: TRBV7-2
J gene: TRBJ2-7
clone size: NA
D gene: NA
CDR3 protein: CASSYPKGTGRSYEQYF
CDR3 DNA: TGTGCCAGCAGCTACCCGAAAGGAACGGGACGATCCTACGAGCAGTACTTC

V gene: TRBV5-1
J gene: TRBJ2-2
clone size: few
D gene: NA
CDR3 protein: CASRQTGELFF
CDR3 DNA: TGCGCCAGCAGGCAGACCGGGGAGCTGTTTTTT

V gene: TRBV6-2/TRBV6-3
J gene: TRBJ1-5
clone size: few
D gene: TRBD1
CDR3 protein: CASSGGTGVRGNQPQHF
CDR3 DNA: TGTGCCAGCAGTGGGGGGACAGGTGTCAGGGGCAATCAGCCCCAGCATTTT

V gene: TRBV12-3/TRBV12-4
J gene: TRBJ2-5
clone size: few
D gene: TRBD1
CDR3 protein: CASSPKGQGVTGTQYF
CDR3 DNA: TGTGCCAGCAGCCCAAAGGGACAGGGCGTAACGGGGACCCAGTACTTC

V gene: TRBV6-5
J gene: TRBJ2-6
clone size: NA
D gene: NA
CDR3 protein: CASSYSTARNSGANVLTF
CDR3 DNA: TGTGCCAGCAGTTACTCAACAGCACGCAACTCTGGGGCCAACGTCCTGACTTTC

V gene: TRBV20-1
J gene: TRBJ2-3
clone size: once
D gene: NA
CDR3 protein: CSAHAGAEGSEDTQYF
CDR3 DNA: TGCAGTGCCCACGCCGGGGCCGAGGGGTCAGAGGATACGCAGTATTTT

V gene: TRBV6-2/TRBV6-3
J gene: TRBJ2-1
clone size: NA
D gene: TRBD2
CDR3 protein: CASSYFLAGERRTYNEQFF
CDR3 DNA: TGTGCCAGCAGTTACTTCCTAGCGGGAGAGAGAAGGACCTACAATGAGCAGTTCTTC

V gene: TRBV10-3
J gene: TRBJ1-1
clone size: few
D gene: NA
CDR3 protein: CAISEGYEAFF
CDR3 DNA: TGTGCCATCAGTGAAGGATATGAAGCTTTCTTT

V gene: TRBV7-9
J gene: TRBJ1-4
clone size: NA
D gene: TRBD1
CDR3 protein: CASSFGQGEKLFF
CDR3 DNA: TGTGCCAGCAGCTTTGGACAGGGAGAAAAACTGTTTTTT

V gene: TRBV2
J gene: TRBJ1-5
clone size: few
D gene: NA
CDR3 protein: CASNPGQRDQPQHF
CDR3 DNA: TGTGCCAGCAACCCGGGACAAAGGGATCAGCCCCAGCATTTT

V gene: TRBV20-1
J gene: TRBJ1-5
clone size: few
D gene: NA
CDR3 protein: CSAGGATAFSNQPQHF
CDR3 DNA: TGCAGTGCCGGAGGGGCCACGGCTTTTAGCAATCAGCCCCAGCATTTT

V gene: TRBV3-1
J gene: TRBJ1-3
clone size: NA
D gene: NA
CDR3 protein: CASSKGHSSGNTIYF
CDR3 DNA: TGTGCCAGCAGTAAGGGGCACTCCTCTGGAAACACCATATATTTT

V gene: TRBV9
J gene: TRBJ2-3
clone size: NA
D gene: TRBD1
CDR3 protein: CASNTGGIDTQYF
CDR3 DNA: TGTGCCAGCAACACAGGGGGCATAGATACGCAGTATTTT

V gene: TRBV4-1
J gene: TRBJ2-7
clone size: NA
D gene: NA
CDR3 protein: CASSQFAISYEQYF
CDR3 DNA: TGCGCCAGCAGCCAGTTCGCTATTTCCTACGAGCAGTACTTC

V gene: TRBV6-1
J gene: TRBJ1-4
clone size: NA
D gene: TRBD1
CDR3 protein: CASSLARGIEKLFF
CDR3 DNA: TGTGCCAGCAGTCTTGCCAGGGGGATCGAAAAACTGTTTTTT

V gene: TRBV13
J gene: TRBJ2-5
clone size: NA
D gene: NA
CDR3 protein: CASSLRTLQETQYF
CDR3 DNA: TGTGCCAGCAGCTTACGGACTCTTCAAGAGACCCAGTACTTC

V gene: TRBV6-5
J gene: TRBJ2-2
clone size: NA
D gene: NA
CDR3 protein: CASSYSGVPGGGGELFF
CDR3 DNA: TGTGCCAGCAGTTACTCGGGGGTCCCCGGGGGAGGCGGGGAGCTGTTTTTT

V gene: TRBV5-1
J gene: TRBJ2-7
clone size: NA
D gene: NA
CDR3 protein: CASSLATSSYEQYF
CDR3 DNA: TGCGCCAGCAGCTTGGCCACTTCCTCCTACGAGCAGTACTTC

V gene: TRBV6-5
J gene: TRBJ2-1
clone size: NA
D gene: TRBD2
CDR3 protein: CASRGGSSYNEQFF
CDR3 DNA: TGTGCCAGCAGGGGGGGGAGCTCCTACAATGAGCAGTTCTTC

V gene: TRBV7-2
J gene: TRBJ1-1
clone size: few
D gene: NA
CDR3 protein: CASSLLGSGAEAFF
CDR3 DNA: TGTGCCAGCAGCTTGTTAGGGTCGGGCGCTGAAGCTTTCTTT

V gene: TRBV28
J gene: TRBJ1-2
clone size: NA
D gene: NA
CDR3 protein: CASSLKVQGPNSGYTF
CDR3 DNA: TGTGCCAGCAGTTTAAAGGTTCAGGGCCCTAATTCCGGCTACACCTTC